Each of the 23 T cell receptor beta chains below was sequenced from the same sample in a study of blood T cell repertoires in COVID-19. This table comes from immunoSEQ multiplex PCR, and its TCRdb copy is limited to in-frame clones, with some not included. The sample holds around 340,000 clones; 75% to 90% are singletons and the top ten take just over 7%. The material sequenced was peripheral blood. These receptor sequences come from a woman aged 55-70 years with COVID-19, enrolled during active disease.

The rearrangement uses TRBV30 and TRBJ2-2, with 12 nucleotides matching TRBD2. This CDR3 contains 15 residues. Germline V gene data show CDR1 as GTSNPN and CDR2 as SVGIG (reference sequence). J gave up 5 bases and V 0 bases, and 1 base lay outside the gene matches. The CDR3 DNA sequence: TGTGCCTGGAGTGTTGGGACTAGCGGGACCGGGGAGCTGTTTTTT. Its translation: CAWSVGTSGTGELFF.

The V call is TRBV5-4, the J call TRBJ2-1, with 7 bases lining up with TRBD2. The CDR3 consists of 17 residues. Unmatched junction bases numbered 14, after V lost 4 bases and J lost 4 bases. Germline CDR1 SGHNT, CDR2 YYREEE (reference sequence). The CDR3 sequence is CASSLRRGSGVYNEQFF. CDR3 coding DNA: TGTGCCAGCAGCCTGCGTCGGGGAAGCGGGGTATACAATGAGCAGTTCTTC. Together with reference TRBV5-4 and TRBJ2-1, the CDR3 gives the full variable domain: ETGVTQSPTHLIKTRGQQVTLRCSSQSGHNTVSWYQQALGQGPQFIFQYYREEENGRGNFPPRFSGLQFPNYSSELNVNALELDDSALYLCASSLRRGSGVYNEQFFGPGTRLTVL.

The chain joins TRBV6-5 to TRBJ2-4, with TRBD2 matching over 11 bases. Germline-derived CDR1 and CDR2 are MNHEY and SVGAGI. The CDR3 totals 15 residues. J was trimmed by 8 bases and V by 7 bases; bases with no gene match: 10. The CDR3 loop is CASIRIAGGPYIQYF. CDR3 DNA: TGTGCCAGCATCCGAATAGCGGGGGGGCCATACATTCAGTACTTC.

The V and J genes are TRBV14 and TRBJ1-1; no definite D call. The CDR3 has 16 residues. Germline V gene lookup returns CDR1 SGHDN and CDR2 FVKESK. Trimming removed 0 bases from V and 3 bases from J, with 14 bases in between. CDR3 DNA sequence: TGTGCCAGCAGCCAAGATGGGCGGGTAAGGGACACTGAAGCTTTCTTT. This codes for CASSQDGRVRDTEAFF.

V and J are TRBV7-8 and TRBJ2-7, with TRBD1 identical over 8 bases. Trimming cost V 5 bases and J 1 base; bases outside gene matches: 4. The CDR3 covers 14 residues. Germline CDR1 and CDR2: SGHVS and FQNEAQ. The CDR3 is CASSPTGGSYEQYF. CDR3 DNA sequence: TGTGCCAGCAGCCCCACAGGGGGGTCCTACGAGCAGTACTTC.

The chain couples TRBV10-3 to TRBJ1-1; 7 positions agree with TRBD1. V was clipped by 4 bases and J by 1 base; unmatched bases: 0. This CDR3 region has 13 residues. Germline CDR1 is ENHRY and CDR2 is SYGVKD. The CDR3 nucleotides read TGTGCCATCAGTGGGACAGGGAACACTGAAGCTTTCTTT. It is translated as CAISGTGNTEAFF.

The rearrangement links TRBV10-1 to TRBJ2-5, with D tentatively TRBD1 (6 bases). Germline-derived CDR1 and CDR2 are WNHNN and SYGVQD (reference sequence). The CDR3 sequence is 13 residues long. Trimming left V 11 bases short and J 5 bases short, with 18 bases between. The CDR3 DNA sequence: TGCGCCCAGTCTGCCAGGGGCGAGGAGACCCAGTACTTC. It encodes CAQSARGEETQYF.

This chain links TRBV5-1 with TRBJ2-5; D perhaps matches TRBD2 (6 bases). Trimming left V 4 bases short and J 1 base short, with 11 bases between. This CDR3 is 14 amino acids long. CDR1 is SGHRS and CDR2 is YFSETQ in the germline V gene. The CDR3 sequence is CASSRYGGQETQYF. The CDR3 DNA sequence: TGCGCCAGCAGCCGATACGGGGGCCAAGAGACCCAGTACTTC.

This clone was counted only a few times. The genes are TRBV7-9 and TRBJ2-7, with D perhaps matching TRBD1 (5 bases). The V gene lost 11 bases and the J gene lost 1 base, with 18 bases spanning the gap. The CDR3 runs to 14 residues. The germline gives CDR1 SEHNR, CDR2 FQNEAQ (reference sequence). In DNA form, the CDR3 reads TGTGCCGGGGCCGTGGTTTCTACTTCCTACGAGCAGTACTTC. Amino acid sequence: CAGAVVSTSYEQYF.

The chain combines TRBV7-2 with TRBJ2-7, with D maybe TRBD1 (6 bases). Germline CDR1 reads SGHTA; CDR2 reads FQGNSA. Trimming removed 4 bases at V and 2 bases at J, with 12 bases between. The CDR3 runs to 14 residues. The CDR3 is CASSSRQVTYEQYF. CDR3 DNA sequence: TGTGCCAGCAGCTCGCGACAGGTGACCTACGAGCAGTACTTC.

The chain joins TRBV7-2 to TRBJ2-6; TRBD1 matches 9 bases. V gave up 0 bases and J gave up 6 bases; unmatched junction bases: 6. The germline CDR1 and CDR2 sequences are SGHTA and FQGNSA. This CDR3 region has 17 residues. The CDR3 DNA reads as TGTGCCAGCAGCTTAGCGCGAGGGACAGGGTCGGCCAACGTCCTGACTTTC. Translated, it gives CASSLARGTGSANVLTF.

The V and J genes are TRBV5-1 and TRBJ2-1; 9 bases are a match to TRBD2. Germline V CDR1 and CDR2: SGHRS, YFSETQ. The CDR3 extends over 15 amino acids. After removal of 4 bases from V and 4 bases from J, the junction contained 6 bases not matched to a gene. The CDR3 nucleotides are TGCGCCAGCAGCCCCCTAGCGGGAAGTTACAATGAGCAGTTCTTC. Encoded protein: CASSPLAGSYNEQFF.

This clone was recorded once. The chain couples TRBV5-4 to TRBJ2-2; possibly TRBD1 for D (5 bases). There are 16 residues in the CDR3. The germline CDR1 and CDR2 sequences are SGHNT and YYREEE (reference sequence). Trimming removed 4 bases at V and 0 bases at J, with 13 bases between. Here the CDR3 DNA reads TGTGCCAGCAGCCAGACAGTCACCGCGAACACCGGGGAGCTGTTTTTT. Its translation: CASSQTVTANTGELFF.

V is TRBV5-1 and J is TRBJ2-5; tentatively, D is TRBD2 (6 bases). Trimming left V 4 bases short and J 5 bases short, with 24 bases between. In germline, CDR1 is SGHRS, CDR2 YFSETQ. The CDR3 covers 17 residues. The CDR3 here is CASSMEIDGGARETQYF. The CDR3 DNA sequence: TGCGCCAGCAGCATGGAAATTGACGGGGGAGCCAGGGAGACCCAGTACTTC.

The V gene is TRBV7-2, the J gene TRBJ1-6; TRBD1 aligns across 11 bases. Per the germline V gene, CDR1 is SGHTA and CDR2 is FQGNSA. The CDR3 totals 17 residues. The V gene end was trimmed by 5 bases and the J gene end by 8 bases; junction bases not matched to a gene: 11. The CDR3 spells CASSQRTGGVSDSPLHF. Here the CDR3 DNA reads TGTGCCAGCAGCCAAAGGACAGGGGGCGTCTCCGATTCACCCCTCCACTTT.

The V call is TRBV11-2, the J call TRBJ2-3, with 9 bases fitting TRBD1. V lost 5 bases and J lost 6; bases outside the gene matches: 6. Germline CDR1 is SGHAT and CDR2 is FQNNGV. There are 14 residues in the CDR3. CDR3 amino acids: CASSRDRVGDTQYF. The CDR3 region has the DNA TGTGCCAGCAGCCGGGACAGGGTGGGCGATACGCAGTATTTT.

The chain carries TRBV7-2 and TRBJ1-5; the match to TRBD1 covers 9 bases. The CDR3 totals 15 residues. J gave up 2 bases and V 2 bases, and 1 base lay outside the gene matches. The V gene's germline CDR1 is SGHTA and CDR2 FQGNSA. The CDR3 DNA reads as TGTGCCAGCAGCTTACGGACAGGGGGCAATCAGCCCCAGCATTTT. Protein: CASSLRTGGNQPQHF.

This clone was counted once. V gene TRBV7-9 combines with J gene TRBJ2-7; D is uncertain. The CDR3 consists of 14 residues. Looked up from germline, CDR1 is SEHNR and CDR2 is FQNEAQ (reference sequence). V was clipped by 4 bases and J by 6 bases, with 16 bases between them. For the CDR3, the DNA is TGTGCCAGCAGCTCTCAGAATCAGGTTGGCGAGCAGTACTTC. It specifies CASSSQNQVGEQYF.

The chain recombines TRBV3-1 (or the pseudogene TRBV3-2) with TRBJ1-4; TRBD1 matches at 7 bases. V shed 2 bases, J shed 7 bases, and the junction held 10 bases outside the gene matches. CDR1 and CDR2 (germline): LGHDT, YNNKEL (reference sequence). CDR3 length: 16 amino acids. The CDR3 sequence: CASSQSHRGGGEKLFF. The CDR3 bases are TGTGCCAGCAGCCAATCACACAGGGGAGGTGGTGAAAAACTGTTTTTT.

The chain is built from TRBV7-6 and TRBJ2-1, with 11 bases that match TRBD2. V gave up 5 bases and J gave up 3 bases; unmatched junction bases: 3. CDR3 length: 15 amino acids. Germline V gene sequence: CDR1 SGHVS, CDR2 FNYEAQ. CDR3 DNA: TGTGCCAGCAGCGGGGGACTAGCGGACTACAATGAGCAGTTCTTC. It is translated as CASSGGLADYNEQFF.

This clone was observed once. The V and J genes are TRBV10-3 and TRBJ1-6, with 7 bases lining up with TRBD1. This CDR3 is 14 amino acids long. The V and J ends lost 3 bases and 10 bases, in that order; junction bases with no gene match: 6. Germline CDR1 is ENHRY and CDR2 is SYGVKD. This CDR3 reads CAISETGDGSPLHF. CDR3 coding DNA: TGTGCCATCAGTGAAACAGGGGACGGCTCACCCCTCCACTTT.

V gene TRBV9 combines with J gene TRBJ2-1, with 12 nucleotides matching TRBD2. This CDR3 spans 14 amino acids. Germline CDR1 is SGDLS and CDR2 is YYNGEE. The V gene end was trimmed by 3 bases and the J gene end by 9 bases; junction bases not matched to a gene: 4. The CDR3 DNA reads TGTGCCAGCAGCGCTAGCGGGGGGGCTGGTGAGCAGTTCTTC. Translated: CASSASGGAGEQFF.

V is TRBV5-6 and J is TRBJ2-3, with 11 nucleotides matching TRBD2. This CDR3 has 15 amino acids. Trimming cost V 5 bases and J 2 bases; bases outside gene matches: 4. From germline, CDR1 is SGHDT and CDR2 YYEEEE. The CDR3 reads CASRSLAGVTDTQYF. DNA for the CDR3: TGTGCCAGCAGGTCACTAGCGGGGGTCACAGATACGCAGTATTTT. Drawing the rest from reference TRBV5-6 and TRBJ2-3, the complete variable domain is DAGVTQSPTHLIKTRGQQVTLRCSPKSGHDTVSWYQQALGQGPQFIFQYYEEEERQRGNFPDRFSGHQFPNYSSELNVNALLLGDSALYLCASRSLAGVTDTQYFGPGTRLTVL.